Given below is one TCR beta chain in context. Its antigen remains unknown. Germline assignment: CDR1 LNHDA and CDR2 SQIVND (reference sequence). V lost 7 bases to trimming and J lost 1 base; unmatched junction nucleotides: 4. This CDR3 comprises 13 residues. The sample originates from a study of shared clonotypes between healthy human individuals. Study-level results: Shared clonotypes across all four donors exceeded non-shared ones in generation probability. An anticipated effect of sequencing depth on clonotype sharing among donors was recognized.

Profiled with immunoSEQ multiplex PCR; TCRdb holds only in-frame clones, not every one. The data contain roughly 330,000 clones, roughly 70% of them singletons. Investigators divided CD4+ cells into CD45RA+ naive and CD45RA-negative memory subsets. The sequence was obtained from a young man in good health. The chain carries TRBV19 and TRBJ2-7; 7 nucleotides line up with TRBD2. Specimen: memory CD4+ T cells sorted from blood. The sample's subset: CD45RA-negative fraction. This chain's CDR3 is CASNGGSSYEQYF. CDR3 bases: TGTGCCAGTAACGGCGGGAGTTCCTACGAGCAGTACTTC.